These T cell receptor beta chains were read from a single sample in a study of cytomegalovirus exposure and HLA in healthy donors. Using immunoSEQ multiplex PCR, the repertoire was profiled, and TCRdb retains in-frame clones only, with some absent. This repertoire shows 120,000 to 150,000 clones, roughly three quarters found once; its top ten account for about 3.1%. Sequencing was performed on PBMCs. These receptors were obtained from a female donor in good health and CMV-seronegative. CDR3s include the opening cysteine and the closing phenylalanine or tryptophan. The D gene is left open where the match is weak. Some rows mark clone size as missing; the rest say once, few, many or name a class of expanded clone.

d_call,v_call,j_call,clone_size,cdr3_nt,cdr3_aa
NA,TRBV2,TRBJ2-3,NA,TGTGCCAGCAGTCCCACAGGGCCCCCAGATACGCAGTATTTT,CASSPTGPPDTQYF
TRBD1,TRBV4-1,TRBJ2-7,NA,TGCGCCAGCAGCCTCCGGGACAGGGGTAACGAGCAGTACTTC,CASSLRDRGNEQYF
TRBD1,TRBV19,TRBJ2-7,NA,TGTGCCAGTACTACGACAGGGGGCACTTACGAGCAGTACTTC,CASTTTGGTYEQYF
NA,TRBV6-1,TRBJ1-2,few,TGTGCCAGCAGTGACAGGGGCTATGGCTACACCTTC,CASSDRGYGYTF
TRBD1,TRBV2,TRBJ2-5,NA,TGTGCCAGCAGGGCACAGGGGGGAGAGCAGTACTTC,CASRAQGGEQYF
NA,TRBV5-6,TRBJ1-3,few,TGTGCCAGCAGCGTGGGCCCCGGCGGCCTATGGTCTGGAAACACCATATATTTT,CASSVGPGGLWSGNTIYF
NA,TRBV15,TRBJ2-7,NA,TGTGCCACCAGCACCAGACAGGCCCCCTCACCCTACGAGCAGTACTTC,CATSTRQAPSPYEQYF
TRBD1,TRBV9,TRBJ2-3,NA,TGTGCCAGCAGCACCCGACAGGGTAGTCTCACAGATACGCAGTATTTT,CASSTRQGSLTDTQYF
TRBD2,TRBV4-3,TRBJ2-3,NA,TGCGCCAGCAGCCCACAAGGAGGACTAGCGGGAGCGGATACGCAGTATTTT,CASSPQGGLAGADTQYF
NA,TRBV6-5,TRBJ1-4,few,TGTGCCAGCAGTTCGCGGGGGCAAGGAAAACTGTTTTTT,CASSSRGQGKLFF
NA,TRBV19,TRBJ1-6,few,TGTGCCAGGAGAAATTCACCCCTCCACTTT,CARRNSPLHF
NA,TRBV6-1,TRBJ1-2,few,TGTGCCAGCAGTGAAGGGCTTAATTGGGGCTACACCTTC,CASSEGLNWGYTF
NA,TRBV2,TRBJ2-5,NA,TGTGCCAGCGGAGAATACAGGGACAAAGAGACCCAGTACTTC,CASGEYRDKETQYF
TRBD1,TRBV4-3,TRBJ1-2,NA,TGCGCCAGCAGCCAAGAAGGGACAGGGGATTATGGCTACACCTTC,CASSQEGTGDYGYTF
NA,TRBV7-2,TRBJ2-7,NA,TGTGCCAGCAGCTTGGCTAGTGGGGCCGGCGAGCAGTACTTC,CASSLASGAGEQYF
NA,TRBV5-4,TRBJ2-5,once,TGTGCCAGCAGCCAGGGAGGTCAAGAGACCCAGTACTTC,CASSQGGQETQYF
TRBD2,TRBV15,TRBJ2-7,NA,TGTGCCACCAGCAGAGGCGGGAGCGGATACGAGCAGTACTTC,CATSRGGSGYEQYF
TRBD2,TRBV27,TRBJ2-3,NA,TGTGCCAGCAGTTTATCGGGGACTAGCGGGACAGATACGCAGTATTTT,CASSLSGTSGTDTQYF
TRBD1,TRBV9,TRBJ2-7,few,TGTGCCAGCAGCGTAGGCGTGTCAGGGGGAGCCTACGAGCAGTACTTC,CASSVGVSGGAYEQYF
TRBD1,TRBV6-5,TRBJ1-2,NA,TGTGCCAGCACCTCGGGGACAGTAAGCAACTATGGCTACACCTTC,CASTSGTVSNYGYTF
NA,TRBV6-1,TRBJ2-5,NA,TGTGCCAGCAGTGGGGGGGGCGCCCAAGAGACCCAGTACTTC,CASSGGGAQETQYF
NA,TRBV5-1,TRBJ1-1,NA,TGCGCCAGCAGCTTCCAGGAAGACACTGAAGCTTTCTTT,CASSFQEDTEAFF
TRBD1,TRBV30,TRBJ1-1,NA,TGTGCCTGGCGGGACAGGGCGGGGACTGAAGCTTTCTTT,CAWRDRAGTEAFF
NA,TRBV2,TRBJ1-1,NA,TGTGCCAGCATGCGCAGGGGAGACACTGAAGCTTTCTTT,CASMRRGDTEAFF
NA,TRBV5-4,TRBJ1-2,few,TGTGCCAGCAGCTTGGTAACAGGGTATGGCTACACCTTC,CASSLVTGYGYTF
NA,TRBV19,TRBJ2-3,NA,TGTGCCAGTTTTGGCAGGGGAAATACAGATACGCAGTATTTT,CASFGRGNTDTQYF
NA,TRBV2,TRBJ2-4,NA,TGTGCCAGGTATAGGGGGTCCAAAAACATTCAGTACTTC,CARYRGSKNIQYF
TRBD1,TRBV18,TRBJ1-3,NA,TGTGCCAGCTCACCGGGACAGGCGGTCTCTGGAAACACCATATATTTT,CASSPGQAVSGNTIYF
NA,TRBV2,TRBJ2-2,NA,TGTGCCAGTGGGCCAGGAAACGGGGTCTGGAACGGGGAGCTGTTTTTT,CASGPGNGVWNGELFF
NA,TRBV12-5,TRBJ2-7,NA,TGTGCTAGTGGTTTGGTAATCTCGTCCGGGGAATACGAGCGGTACTTC,CASGLVISSGEYERYF
TRBD1,TRBV28,TRBJ1-2,NA,TGTGCCAGCCATGACCCGGGACAGGGGTATGGCTACACCTTC,CASHDPGQGYGYTF
TRBD1,TRBV7-2,TRBJ1-1,NA,TGTGCCAGCAGCTTAAGGCCAGGGGGGAGGCGTAGGGACACTGAAGCTTTCTTT,CASSLRPGGRRRDTEAFF
NA,TRBV21-1,TRBJ1-1,NA,TGTGCCAGCAGCAAAGCGATGGGACAGCTAGCGGAAGCTTTCTTT,CASSKAMGQLAEAFF
TRBD1,TRBV30,TRBJ1-1,NA,TGTGCCTGGAGTGTCTTTGGGACAGGGGGGTATGGCGGTGAAGCTTTCTTT,CAWSVFGTGGYGGEAFF
NA,TRBV9,TRBJ1-3,NA,TGTGCCAGCAGCGTAGGACAGGGAAACACCATATATTTT,CASSVGQGNTIYF
NA,TRBV5-1,TRBJ2-2,NA,TGCGCCAGCAGCTTGTCGAGCGGAAAGACCGGGGAGCTGTTTTTT,CASSLSSGKTGELFF
TRBD1,TRBV11-3,TRBJ2-7,few,TGTGCCAGCAGCCCGACAGGGGTTTACGAGCAGTACTTC,CASSPTGVYEQYF
NA,TRBV6-1,TRBJ2-5,NA,TGTGCCAGCAGTGAAGCTTGGAGCCCGCGGGAGACCCAGTACTTC,CASSEAWSPRETQYF
TRBD1,TRBV19,TRBJ1-2,NA,TGTGCCAGTTTGGGGACAGGGTATGGCTACACCTTC,CASLGTGYGYTF
TRBD1,TRBV18,TRBJ2-3,NA,TGTGCCAGCTCACCGGGACAGCTAATCACAGATACGCAGTATTTT,CASSPGQLITDTQYF
NA,TRBV12-5,TRBJ1-3,NA,TGTGCTAGTGCTCTTGCAGTCTCTGGAAACACCATATATTTT,CASALAVSGNTIYF
TRBD2,TRBV7-9,TRBJ2-5,few,TGTGCCAGCAGCTCTATGGGACTAGCGGGGGGGCTGGAGACCCAGTACTTC,CASSSMGLAGGLETQYF
TRBD2,TRBV9,TRBJ2-3,NA,TGTGCCAGCAGCGTAGGCGGGGGGATCGCAGATACGCAGTATTTT,CASSVGGGIADTQYF
NA,TRBV6-5,TRBJ1-1,NA,TGTGCCAGCAGTTACTCCCTAAGGGGGGGGACTGAAGCTTTCTTT,CASSYSLRGGTEAFF
TRBD1,TRBV4-1,TRBJ2-7,few,TGCGCCAGCAGCCAAGATATAAACAGGGGCGGCGAGCAGTACTTC,CASSQDINRGGEQYF
TRBD1,TRBV30,TRBJ1-6,NA,TGTGCCTGGAGGACAGGGGGCAATTCACCCCTCCACTTT,CAWRTGGNSPLHF
NA,TRBV19,TRBJ2-1,NA,TGTGCCAGTAGGCAGAACAATGAGCAGTTCTTC,CASRQNNEQFF
NA,TRBV6-6,TRBJ2-1,once,TGTGCCAGCAGACCCGGGGGGCCCTACAATGAGCAGTTCTTC,CASRPGGPYNEQFF
NA,TRBV28,TRBJ2-7,NA,TGTGCCAGCAGTTTGAGGACATCCTACGAGCAGTACTTC,CASSLRTSYEQYF
TRBD1,TRBV11-3,TRBJ1-2,once,TGTGCCAGCAGCCCAAGACAGGGGGCCGGCTATGGCTACACCTTC,CASSPRQGAGYGYTF
NA,TRBV5-1,TRBJ1-4,NA,TGCGCCAGCTCTCGGGGGTTGGGTAATGAAAAACTGTTTTTT,CASSRGLGNEKLFF
NA,TRBV7-6,TRBJ1-5,NA,TGTGCCAGCAGCCAGGGTTTGTGGAGTCACAATCAGCCCCAGCATTTT,CASSQGLWSHNQPQHF
NA,TRBV12-5,TRBJ2-1,NA,TGTGCTAGTGCACTGGAGAATGAGCAGTTCTTC,CASALENEQFF
TRBD2,TRBV7-3,TRBJ2-7,once,TGTGCCAGCAGCTTATCGGGGGGGATCTCCTACGAGCAGTACTTC,CASSLSGGISYEQYF
NA,TRBV7-9,TRBJ2-7,NA,TGTGCCAGCAGTTCTACCTACGAGCAGTACTTC,CASSSTYEQYF